The source of this TCR beta chain is a study of blood T cell repertoires in COVID-19. Overall study: PBMCs, B-cell-depleted T cells, or T cells were the source of the cDNA or gDNA that made up the material.

Germline loops: CDR1 SGDLS, CDR2 YYNGEE. This CDR3 region has 13 residues. V gave up 4 bases and J gave up 4 bases, with 11 bases separating them. In the original processing: Amplification from reference gene primers served as the basis for estimated nucleated cell counts. Repertoires were generated with immunoSEQ multiplex PCR, while TCRdb's copy carries only in-frame clones and drops some. V and J calls and clone size come straight from that table; D and trimming were deduced from the DNA. The table shows about 400,000 clones, with roughly 90% occurring only once. The gene calls are TRBV9 and TRBJ1-1; D ambiguous. This receptor was identified in a middle-aged man with acute or convalescent COVID-19. The source material was peripheral blood. CDR3 protein: CASSPPVSTEAFF. The CDR3 DNA follows: TGTGCCAGCAGCCCGCCGGTATCCACTGAAGCTTTCTTT.